This TCR beta chain was observed in a study of T-cell reconstitution after alpha-beta-depleted transplantation in children. Study results and limitations: By about two months after transplant, alpha-beta T cells reportedly arose from several hundred graft clones that had expanded. Newly produced T cells mostly accounted for T-cell counts and diversity one year post-transplant.

A note on this clonotype: Its antigen is undetermined.

Germline CDR1 and CDR2: SNHLY and FYNNEI. The trim removed 7 bases at V and 6 bases at J, leaving 10 bases unmatched. This CDR3 is 15 amino acids long. A TCRbeta library incorporating unique molecular identifiers was prepared. Each CDR3 protein gets one entry after TCRdb re-called the PCR reads with MiXCR. The sample includes about 1,000,000 distinct CDR3 sequences, roughly 29% of them seen just once. The material was PBMCs, mostly from graft donor cells, obtained 360 days after TCRalphabeta/CD19-depleted stem cell transplant. This TCR came from a boy younger than two who had a stem cell transplant for SCID, so the T cells may come from the graft donor. The rearrangement joins TRBV2 to TRBJ1-5; 9 bases are shared with TRBD1. The CDR3 region has the DNA TGTGCCAGCAATAAACAGGGGGCAACAGGTCAGCCCCAGCATTTT. Translation gives CASNKQGATGQPQHF.